This TCR beta chain was retrieved from a study of control samples from healthy donors and cancer patients. Data came from immunoSEQ multiplex PCR; TCRdb stores just in-frame clones and leaves some out. The data show about 160,000 clones, approximately 90% seen once. Looked up from germline, CDR1 is KGHSH and CDR2 is LQKENI. The CDR3 has 15 residues. Trimming shortened V by 3 bases and J by 4 bases, and 14 bases separated the two germline ends. Input material: blood. The chain is built from TRBV18 and TRBJ2-3; a possible D gene is TRBD1 (6 bases). The origin of this receptor is a man aged 25 to 40 in good health. In DNA, the CDR3 is TGTGCCAGCTCACCCTTATACAGGGTTCCAGATACGCAGTATTTT. It encodes CASSPLYRVPDTQYF. Looking up the rest from reference TRBV18 and TRBJ2-3 gives the full variable domain: NAGVMQNPRHLVRRRGQEARLRCSPMKGHSHVYWYRQLPEEGLKFMVYLQKENIIDESGMPKERFSAEFPKEGPSILRIQQVVRGDSAAYFCASSPLYRVPDTQYFGPGTRLTVL.